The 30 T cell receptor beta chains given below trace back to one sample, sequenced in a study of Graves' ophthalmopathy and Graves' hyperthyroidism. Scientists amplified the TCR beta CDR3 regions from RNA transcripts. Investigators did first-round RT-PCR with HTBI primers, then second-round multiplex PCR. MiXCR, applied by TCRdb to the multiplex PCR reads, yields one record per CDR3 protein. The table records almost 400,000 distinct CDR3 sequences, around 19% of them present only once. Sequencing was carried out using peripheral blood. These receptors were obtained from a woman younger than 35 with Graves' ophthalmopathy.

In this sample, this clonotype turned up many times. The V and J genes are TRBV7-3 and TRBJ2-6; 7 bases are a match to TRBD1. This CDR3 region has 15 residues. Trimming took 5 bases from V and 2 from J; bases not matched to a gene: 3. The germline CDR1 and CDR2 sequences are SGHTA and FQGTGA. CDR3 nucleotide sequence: TGTGCCAGCAGCGATACAGGGGCTGGGGCCAACGTCCTGACTTTC. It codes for CASSDTGAGANVLTF.

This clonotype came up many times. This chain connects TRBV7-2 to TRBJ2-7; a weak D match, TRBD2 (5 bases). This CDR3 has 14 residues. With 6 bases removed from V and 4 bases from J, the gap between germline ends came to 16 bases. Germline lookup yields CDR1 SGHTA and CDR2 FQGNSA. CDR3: CASSPLGSLYEQYF. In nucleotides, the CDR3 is TGTGCCAGCAGTCCTCTAGGGAGTTTATACGAGCAGTACTTC. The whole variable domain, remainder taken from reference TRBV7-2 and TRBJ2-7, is GAGVSQSPSNKVTEKGKDVELRCDPISGHTALYWYRQSLGQGLEFLIYFQGNSAPDKSGLPSDRFSAERTGGSVSTLTIQRTQQEDSAVYLCASSPLGSLYEQYFGPGTRLTVT.

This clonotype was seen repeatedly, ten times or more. The CDR3 bases are TGTGCCAGCAGCATCACTAGCGGCCGCACCGGGGAGCTGTTTTTT. Translated, it gives CASSITSGRTGELFF. The chain has TRBV7-2 and TRBJ2-2; 8 positions agree with TRBD2. Per the germline V gene, CDR1 is SGHTA and CDR2 is FQGNSA. This CDR3 has 15 amino acids. J gave up 4 bases and V 5 bases, and 6 bases lay outside the gene matches.

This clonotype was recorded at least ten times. The CDR3 DNA reads as TGTGCCAGCAGCTTAGGGGCAGCCGGTACCCAGCATTTT. Translated: CASSLGAAGTQHF. V gene TRBV11-2 combines with J gene TRBJ1-5; D unclear. Trimming pared 1 base from V and 11 bases from J, leaving 12 bases between. CDR3 length: 13 residues. The germline gives CDR1 SGHAT, CDR2 FQNNGV.

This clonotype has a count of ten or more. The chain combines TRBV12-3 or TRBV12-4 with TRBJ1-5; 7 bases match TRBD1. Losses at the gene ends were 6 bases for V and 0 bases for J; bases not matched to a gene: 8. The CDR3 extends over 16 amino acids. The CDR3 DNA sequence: TGTGCCAGCAGCACCCGGGACAGCGATAGCAATCAGCCCCAGCATTTT. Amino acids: CASSTRDSDSNQPQHF.

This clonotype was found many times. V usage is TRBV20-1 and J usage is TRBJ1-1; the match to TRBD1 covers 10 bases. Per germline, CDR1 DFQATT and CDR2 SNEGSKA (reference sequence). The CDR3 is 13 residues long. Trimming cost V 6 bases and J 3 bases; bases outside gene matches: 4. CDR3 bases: TGCAGTGCACCGGGACAGGGGCACACTGAAGCTTTCTTT. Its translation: CSAPGQGHTEAFF.

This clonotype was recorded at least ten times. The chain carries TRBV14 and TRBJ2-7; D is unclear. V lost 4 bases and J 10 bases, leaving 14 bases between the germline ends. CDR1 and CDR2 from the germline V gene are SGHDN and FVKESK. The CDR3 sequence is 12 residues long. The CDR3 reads CASSPRSPVQYF. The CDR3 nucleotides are TGTGCCAGCAGCCCCCGGAGTCCTGTACAGTACTTC. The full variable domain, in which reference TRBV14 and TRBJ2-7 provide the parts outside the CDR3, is EAGVTQFPSHSVIEKGQTVTLRCDPISGHDNLYWYRRVMGKEIKFLLHFVKESKQDESGMPNNRFLAERTGGTYSTLKVQPAELEDSGVYFCASSPRSPVQYFGPGTRLTVT.

This CDR3 reads CASTAGALYEQYF. The CDR3 DNA is TGTGCCAGCACCGCGGGGGCCCTCTACGAGCAGTACTTC. The chain recombines TRBV28 with TRBJ2-7, with D maybe TRBD2 (7 bases). V lost 7 bases to trimming and J lost 3 bases, with 13 bases between them. Germline CDR1 MDHEN, CDR2 SYDVKM. The CDR3 is 13 amino acids.

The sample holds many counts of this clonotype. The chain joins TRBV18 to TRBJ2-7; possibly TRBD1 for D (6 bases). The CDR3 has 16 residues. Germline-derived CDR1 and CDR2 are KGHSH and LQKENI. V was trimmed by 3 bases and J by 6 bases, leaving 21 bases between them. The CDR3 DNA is TGTGCCAGCTCACCGCGAGGGACACTTCCTTGGAGCGAGCAGTACTTC. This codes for CASSPRGTLPWSEQYF.

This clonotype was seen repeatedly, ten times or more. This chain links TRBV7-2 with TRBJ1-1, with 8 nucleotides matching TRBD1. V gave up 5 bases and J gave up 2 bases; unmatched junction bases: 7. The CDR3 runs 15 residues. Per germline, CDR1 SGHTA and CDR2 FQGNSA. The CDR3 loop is CASSPHRGVNTEAFF. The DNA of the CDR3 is TGTGCCAGCAGCCCCCACAGGGGGGTAAACACTGAAGCTTTCTTT.

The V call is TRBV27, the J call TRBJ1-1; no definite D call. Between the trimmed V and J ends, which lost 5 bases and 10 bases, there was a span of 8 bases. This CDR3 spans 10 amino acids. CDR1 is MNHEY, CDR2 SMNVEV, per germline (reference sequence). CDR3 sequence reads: CASSEGTAFF. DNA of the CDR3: TGTGCCAGCAGTGAGGGTACAGCTTTCTTT.

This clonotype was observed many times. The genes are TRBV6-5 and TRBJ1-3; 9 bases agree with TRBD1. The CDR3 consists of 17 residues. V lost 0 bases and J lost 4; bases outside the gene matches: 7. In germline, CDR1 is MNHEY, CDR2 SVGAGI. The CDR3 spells CASSYSRTGGRGNTIYF. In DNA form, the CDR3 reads TGTGCCAGCAGTTACTCGCGTACAGGGGGCCGCGGAAACACCATATATTTT.

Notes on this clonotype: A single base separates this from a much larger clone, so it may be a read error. CDR3 loop: CASSSQTGFFTDGFTF. DNA for the CDR3: TGTGCCAGCAGTTCTCAGACAGGATTCTTTACTGACGGCTTCACCTTC. This chain uses TRBV12-3 or TRBV12-4 with TRBJ1-2; TRBD1 is a possible D gene (6 bases). The CDR3 is 16 amino acids.

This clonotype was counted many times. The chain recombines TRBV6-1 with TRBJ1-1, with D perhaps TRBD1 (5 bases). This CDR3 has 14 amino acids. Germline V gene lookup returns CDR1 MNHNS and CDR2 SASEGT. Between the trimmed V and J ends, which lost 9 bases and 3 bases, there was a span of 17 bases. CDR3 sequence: CASLYLGTDTEAFF. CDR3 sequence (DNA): TGTGCCAGTCTATATCTAGGGACGGACACTGAAGCTTTCTTT.

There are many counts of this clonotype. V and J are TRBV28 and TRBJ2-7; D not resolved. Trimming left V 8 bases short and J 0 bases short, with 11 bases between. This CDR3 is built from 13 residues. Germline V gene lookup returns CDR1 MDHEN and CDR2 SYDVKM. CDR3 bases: TGTGCCAGCTTCCCGCGGATCTCCTACGAGCAGTACTTC. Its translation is CASFPRISYEQYF.

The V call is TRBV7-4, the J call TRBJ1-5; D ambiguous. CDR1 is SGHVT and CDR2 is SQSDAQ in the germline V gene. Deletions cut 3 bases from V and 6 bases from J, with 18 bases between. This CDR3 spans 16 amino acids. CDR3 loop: CASSFLLSGLCQPQHF. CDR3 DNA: TGTGCCAGCAGCTTCCTTCTTTCGGGTTTATGTCAGCCCCAGCATTTT.

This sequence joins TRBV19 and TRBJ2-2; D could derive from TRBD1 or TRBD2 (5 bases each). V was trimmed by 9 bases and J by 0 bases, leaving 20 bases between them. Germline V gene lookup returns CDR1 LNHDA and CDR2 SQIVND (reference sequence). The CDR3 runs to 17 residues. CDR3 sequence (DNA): TGTGCCAGCCGCCATTACTGGGACCCTTCGAACACCGGGGAGCTGTTTTTT. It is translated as CASRHYWDPSNTGELFF.

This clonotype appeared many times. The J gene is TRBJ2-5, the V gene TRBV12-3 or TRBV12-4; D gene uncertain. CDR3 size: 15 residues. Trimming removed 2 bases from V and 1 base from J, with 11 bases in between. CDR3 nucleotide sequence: TGTGCCAGCAGTTTATCTGGCAGAATCCAAGAGACCCAGTACTTC. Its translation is CASSLSGRIQETQYF.

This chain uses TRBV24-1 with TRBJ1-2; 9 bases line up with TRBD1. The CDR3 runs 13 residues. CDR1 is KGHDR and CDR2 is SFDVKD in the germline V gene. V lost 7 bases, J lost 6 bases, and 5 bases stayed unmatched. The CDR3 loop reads CATSTGGADGYTF. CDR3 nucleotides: TGTGCCACCAGCACAGGGGGCGCTGATGGCTACACCTTC.

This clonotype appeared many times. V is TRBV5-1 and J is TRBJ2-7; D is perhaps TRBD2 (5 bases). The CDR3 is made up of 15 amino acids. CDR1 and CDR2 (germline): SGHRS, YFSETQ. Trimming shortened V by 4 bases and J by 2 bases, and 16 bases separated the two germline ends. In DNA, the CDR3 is TGCGCCAGCAGCCCCCGGCTAGCCCAAACCTACGAGCAGTACTTC. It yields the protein CASSPRLAQTYEQYF.

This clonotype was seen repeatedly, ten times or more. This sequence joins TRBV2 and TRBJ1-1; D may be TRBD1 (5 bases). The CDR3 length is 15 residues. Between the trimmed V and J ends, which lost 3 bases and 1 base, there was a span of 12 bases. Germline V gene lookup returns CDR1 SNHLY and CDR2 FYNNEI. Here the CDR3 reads CASSESRDPNTEAFF. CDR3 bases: TGTGCCAGCAGTGAGAGCCGGGACCCGAACACTGAAGCTTTCTTT.

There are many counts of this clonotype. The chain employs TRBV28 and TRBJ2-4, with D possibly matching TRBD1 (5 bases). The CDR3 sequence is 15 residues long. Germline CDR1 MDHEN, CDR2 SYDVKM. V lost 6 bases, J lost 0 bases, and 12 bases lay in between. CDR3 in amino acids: CASSPRAGAKNIQYF. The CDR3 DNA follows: TGTGCCAGCAGCCCCAGGGCTGGAGCCAAAAACATTCAGTACTTC.

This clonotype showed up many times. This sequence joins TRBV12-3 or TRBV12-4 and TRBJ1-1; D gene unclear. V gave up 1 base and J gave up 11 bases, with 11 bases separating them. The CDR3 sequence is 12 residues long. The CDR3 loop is CASSLGRVRAFF. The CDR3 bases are TGTGCCAGCAGTTTAGGGAGGGTTAGGGCTTTCTTT.

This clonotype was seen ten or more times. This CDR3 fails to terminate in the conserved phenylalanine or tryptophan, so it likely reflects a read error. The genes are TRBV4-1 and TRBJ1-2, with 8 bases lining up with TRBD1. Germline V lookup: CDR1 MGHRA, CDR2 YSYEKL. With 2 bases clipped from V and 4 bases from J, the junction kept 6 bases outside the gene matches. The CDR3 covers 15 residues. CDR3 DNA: TGCGCCAGCAGCCAACTCCGGGACAGGCCCTATGGCTACACCCTC. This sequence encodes CASSQLRDRPYGYTL.

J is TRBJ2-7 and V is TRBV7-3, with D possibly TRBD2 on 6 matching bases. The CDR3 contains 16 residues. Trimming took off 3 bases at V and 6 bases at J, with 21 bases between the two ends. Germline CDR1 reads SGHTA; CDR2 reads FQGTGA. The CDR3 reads CASSFLTGVVSSEQYF. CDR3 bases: TGTGCCAGCAGCTTCCTAACGGGAGTCGTTAGCAGCGAGCAGTACTTC.

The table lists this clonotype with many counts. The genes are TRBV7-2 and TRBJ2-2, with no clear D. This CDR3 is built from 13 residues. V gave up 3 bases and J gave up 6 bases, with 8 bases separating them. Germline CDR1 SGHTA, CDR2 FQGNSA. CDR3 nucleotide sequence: TGTGCCAGCAGCTTGAAGAAATCCGGGGAGCTGTTTTTT. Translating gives CASSLKKSGELFF.

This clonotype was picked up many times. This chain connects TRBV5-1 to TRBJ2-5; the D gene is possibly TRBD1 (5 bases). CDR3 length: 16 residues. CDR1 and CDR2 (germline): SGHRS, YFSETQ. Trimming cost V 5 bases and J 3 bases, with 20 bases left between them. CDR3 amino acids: CASRGPPDSPKETQYF. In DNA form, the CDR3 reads TGCGCCAGCAGAGGTCCACCTGACAGTCCCAAAGAGACCCAGTACTTC.

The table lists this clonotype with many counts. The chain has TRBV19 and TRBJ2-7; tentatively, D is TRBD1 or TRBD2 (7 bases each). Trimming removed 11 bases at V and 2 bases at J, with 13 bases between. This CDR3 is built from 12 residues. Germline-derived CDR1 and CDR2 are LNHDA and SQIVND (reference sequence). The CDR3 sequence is CAAGGGTYEQYF. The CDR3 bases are TGTGCCGCAGGGGGGGGGACCTACGAGCAGTACTTC.

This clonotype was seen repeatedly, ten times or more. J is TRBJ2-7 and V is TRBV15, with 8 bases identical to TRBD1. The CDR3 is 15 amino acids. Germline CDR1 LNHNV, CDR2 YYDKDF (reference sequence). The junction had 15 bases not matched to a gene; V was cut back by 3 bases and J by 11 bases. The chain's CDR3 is CATSSRTGRRLGKYF. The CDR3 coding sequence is TGTGCCACCAGCAGCCGGACAGGGCGACGGCTAGGCAAGTACTTC.

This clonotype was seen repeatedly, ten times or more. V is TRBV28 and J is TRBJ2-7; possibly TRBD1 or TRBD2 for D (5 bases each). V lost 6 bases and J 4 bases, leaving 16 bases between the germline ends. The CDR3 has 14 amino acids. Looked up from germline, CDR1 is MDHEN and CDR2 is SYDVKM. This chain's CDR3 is CASRAGTPTYEQYF. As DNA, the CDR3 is TGTGCCAGCAGGGCCGGGACGCCAACTTACGAGCAGTACTTC.